This is a list of T cell receptor beta chains from one sample in a study of blood T cell repertoires in COVID-19. TCRdb's copy holds only in-frame clones and misses some; the assay was immunoSEQ multiplex PCR. The table records about 99,000 clones, 70% to 90% of them present only once. The sample comprised peripheral blood. All receptors come from a man in his fifties in a cohort sampled during active COVID-19. The CDR3 runs from the conserved cysteine through the conserved F or W. The D gene is left open where the match is weak. Clone sizes are given selectively: once, few, many, or a class where the clone is expanded.

>NA|TRBJ1-5|few|TRBV7-9
TGTGCCAGCAGCTTAGCGGGCAGTAACAATCAGCCCCAGCATTTT
CASSLAGSNNQPQHF
>TRBD1|TRBJ1-2|NA|TRBV12-5
TGTGCTAGTGCAGGACAGGGCGCGCGGGGCTACACCTTC
CASAGQGARGYTF
>NA|TRBJ2-2|NA|TRBV5-1
TGCGCCAGCAGCCTCCATGGGGGGGCCACTGGCGGGGAGCTGTTTTTT
CASSLHGGATGGELFF
>NA|TRBJ2-5|NA|TRBV4-2
TGTGCCAGCAGCCAAGCCGCCTATGCCGGGGGGCCTCTGGGGACCCAGTACTTC
CASSQAAYAGGPLGTQYF
>NA|TRBJ1-5|NA|TRBV6-5
TGTGCCAGCAGTTCCGCGTCGGCCAGGAGCAATCAGCCCCAGCATTTT
CASSSASARSNQPQHF
>TRBD2|TRBJ2-2|once|TRBV11-2
TGTGCCAGCAGCTCTGTGACCGGGACTATGCACGGGGAGCTGTTTTTT
CASSSVTGTMHGELFF
>TRBD1|TRBJ2-3|NA|TRBV27
TGTGCCAGCAGACTATGGGGACAACAGGGGCGGGTGGATACGCAGTATTTT
CASRLWGQQGRVDTQYF
>NA|TRBJ2-1|NA|TRBV2
TGTGCCAGCAGTGAAGGACAGTACAATGAGCAGTTCTTC
CASSEGQYNEQFF
>TRBD1|TRBJ2-2|NA|TRBV7-2
TGTGCCAGCAGCTTATTGGGACAGGGTCTCATCGGGGAGCTGTTTTTT
CASSLLGQGLIGELFF
>NA|TRBJ2-2|NA|TRBV10-3
TGTGCCATCAGCCAGCAGGGGGGCGCGAACACCGGGGAGCTGTTTTTT
CAISQQGGANTGELFF
>NA|TRBJ1-1|NA|TRBV6-5
TGTGCCAGCATCCCTCCCGACAGGAACACTGAAGCTTTCTTT
CASIPPDRNTEAFF
>NA|TRBJ2-4|NA|TRBV9
TGTGCCAGCAGCGTAGACAGGGACCCAAGGGGTGGCATTCAGTACTTC
CASSVDRDPRGGIQYF
>TRBD1|TRBJ1-5|NA|TRBV27
TGTGCCAGCAGTTTGGAGGGGGCGGGCAATCAGCCCCAGCATTTT
CASSLEGAGNQPQHF
>NA|TRBJ1-6|NA|TRBV9
TGTGCCAGCAGTCGAGGGGAGGGAGGCGATAATTCACCCCTCCACTTT
CASSRGEGGDNSPLHF
>NA|TRBJ2-3|NA|TRBV21-1
TGTGCCAGCAGCAAAGGAGGGCGGCAGGGGCGACGAGATACGCAGTATTTT
CASSKGGRQGRRDTQYF
>TRBD1|TRBJ2-7|few|TRBV12-3/TRBV12-4
TGTGCTAGACAGGGCGGCCGGTGCGAGCAGTACTTC
CARQGGRCEQYF
>TRBD2|TRBJ2-3|NA|TRBV9
TGTGCCAGCAGCGTCAGTTCCGGGACTAGCGGGCGAGATACGCAGTATTTT
CASSVSSGTSGRDTQYF
>TRBD1|TRBJ2-1|once|TRBV12-3/TRBV12-4
TGTGCCAGCAAGATACAGGGGAACAATGAGCAGTTCTTC
CASKIQGNNEQFF
>TRBD1|TRBJ2-7|NA|TRBV5-8
TGTGCCAGCAGCCAGGGACAGGGGGTCTCCTACGAGCAGTACTTC
CASSQGQGVSYEQYF
>NA|TRBJ1-2|NA|TRBV7-9
TGTGCCAGCAGCCGAAATCAGGGGTTACATGGCTACACCTTC
CASSRNQGLHGYTF
>NA|TRBJ2-3|once|TRBV9
TGTGCCAGCAGCTCCGAGTCAGGGCGGTGGACAGATACGCAGTATTTT
CASSSESGRWTDTQYF
>NA|TRBJ2-5|NA|TRBV14
TGTGCCAGCAGCCAACCGGGACTGGGTTCTAGAGAGACCCAGTACTTC
CASSQPGLGSRETQYF